This T cell receptor beta chain was documented in a study of blood T cell repertoires in COVID-19. Study background: There were acute and convalescent COVID-19 samples, and they came from the United States, Italy and Spain.

A word on this clone: This sample includes further DNA sequences coding for the same CDR3.

Sequenced by immunoSEQ multiplex PCR; TCRdb stores in-frame clones only, minus some. The sample contains some 390,000 clones, 80% to 90% of which appear only once. This CDR3 spans 13 amino acids. The ends lost 3 bases at V and 5 bases at J; junction bases unmatched: 4. CDR1 GTSNPN and CDR2 SVGIG come from the germline V gene (reference sequence). The sample comprised PBMCs or T cells enriched from blood (not recorded which). The chain links TRBV30 to TRBJ1-1, with 9 nucleotides matching TRBD1. The source is a young man who had recovered from COVID-19. CDR3 coding DNA: TGTGCCTGGAGCGGGACAGGGCGGACTGAAGCTTTCTTT. Its translation is CAWSGTGRTEAFF.